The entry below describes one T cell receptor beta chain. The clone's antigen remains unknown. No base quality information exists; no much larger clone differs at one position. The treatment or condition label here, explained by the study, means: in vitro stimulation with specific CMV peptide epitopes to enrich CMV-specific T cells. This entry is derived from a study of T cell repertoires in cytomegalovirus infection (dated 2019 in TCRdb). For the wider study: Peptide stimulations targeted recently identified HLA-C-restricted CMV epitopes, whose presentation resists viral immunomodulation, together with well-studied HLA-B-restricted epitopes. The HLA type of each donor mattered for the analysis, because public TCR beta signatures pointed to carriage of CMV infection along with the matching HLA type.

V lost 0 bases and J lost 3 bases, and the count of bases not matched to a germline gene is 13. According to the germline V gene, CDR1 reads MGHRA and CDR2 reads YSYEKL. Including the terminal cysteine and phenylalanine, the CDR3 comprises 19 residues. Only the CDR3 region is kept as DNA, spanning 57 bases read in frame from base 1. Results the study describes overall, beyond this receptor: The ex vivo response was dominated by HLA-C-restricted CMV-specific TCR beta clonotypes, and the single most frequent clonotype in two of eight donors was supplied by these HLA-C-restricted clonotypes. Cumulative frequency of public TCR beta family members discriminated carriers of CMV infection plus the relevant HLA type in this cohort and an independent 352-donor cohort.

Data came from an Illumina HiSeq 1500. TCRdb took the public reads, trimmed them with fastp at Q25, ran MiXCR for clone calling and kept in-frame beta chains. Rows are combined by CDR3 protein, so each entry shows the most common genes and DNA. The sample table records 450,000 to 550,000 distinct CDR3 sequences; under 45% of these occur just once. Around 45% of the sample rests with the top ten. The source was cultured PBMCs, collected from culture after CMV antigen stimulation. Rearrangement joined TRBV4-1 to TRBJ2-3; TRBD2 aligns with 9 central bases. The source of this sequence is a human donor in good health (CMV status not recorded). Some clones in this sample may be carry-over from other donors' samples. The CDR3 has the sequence CASSQDPPVGSGRTDTQYF. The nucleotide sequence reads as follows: TGCGCCAGCAGCCAAGATCCGCCCGTTGGTAGCGGGAGAACAGATACGCAGTATTTT.